Listed below are T cell receptor beta chains from one sample, sequenced in a study of blood T cells in healthy people across ages. TCRdb fed the 5' RACE reads into MiXCR, producing one record per CDR3 protein. The sample lists hundreds of thousands of distinct CDR3 sequences, about 47% seen once, with less than 20% in the top ten. Material: blood. The receptors stem from a man of 80 years or more in good health. Both conserved end residues are part of each CDR3. The D gene is left open where the match is weak. A row's size may be missing; if present it is once, few, many or a size class.

J gene: TRBJ1-2
V gene: TRBV12-3/TRBV12-4
clone size: -
D gene: -
CDR3 DNA: TGTGCCAGCAGTTTAGGGGCAGGTCGCTATGGCTACACCTTC
CDR3 protein: CASSLGAGRYGYTF

J gene: TRBJ1-6
V gene: TRBV7-2
clone size: few
D gene: -
CDR3 DNA: TGTGCCAGCAGCTTAGATTTCCCGGGACATACCAATTCACCCCTCCACTTT
CDR3 protein: CASSLDFPGHTNSPLHF

J gene: TRBJ2-1
V gene: TRBV20-1
clone size: -
D gene: TRBD1
CDR3 DNA: TGCAGCGCCAACCGGGACAGGGAACCTAATGAGCAGTTCTTC
CDR3 protein: CSANRDREPNEQFF

J gene: TRBJ1-1
V gene: TRBV7-3
clone size: few
D gene: TRBD1
CDR3 DNA: TGTGCCAGCAGCTTAATGGGGGACAGGGATACTGAAGCTTTCTTT
CDR3 protein: CASSLMGDRDTEAFF

J gene: TRBJ2-5
V gene: TRBV5-1
clone size: few
D gene: -
CDR3 DNA: TGCGCCAGCAGCTTGGCCAAATCGGCGCGGGAGACCCAGTACTTC
CDR3 protein: CASSLAKSARETQYF

J gene: TRBJ2-5
V gene: TRBV28
clone size: -
D gene: TRBD1
CDR3 DNA: TGTGCCAGCAGCGACGGGACAGAGCAATTCAATGAGCAGTACTTC
CDR3 protein: CASSDGTEQFNEQYF

J gene: TRBJ2-7
V gene: TRBV20-1
clone size: -
D gene: TRBD1
CDR3 DNA: TGCAGTGCTAGATCCCCGGTAGGACAGGACAATGAGCAGTACTTC
CDR3 protein: CSARSPVGQDNEQYF

J gene: TRBJ2-1
V gene: TRBV5-5
clone size: few
D gene: TRBD1
CDR3 DNA: TGTGCCAGCAGCTTAGACAGGGCCCCTCTCAATGAGCAGTTCTTC
CDR3 protein: CASSLDRAPLNEQFF

J gene: TRBJ2-7
V gene: TRBV4-3
clone size: -
D gene: TRBD1
CDR3 DNA: TGCGCCAGCAGCCCCGGGACAGGGGGCTCGAACGAGCAGTACTTC
CDR3 protein: CASSPGTGGSNEQYF

J gene: TRBJ2-4
V gene: TRBV20-1
clone size: few
D gene: TRBD1
CDR3 DNA: TGCAGTGCTACGGCGACAGGGCAATCTGAGCAGTACTTC
CDR3 protein: CSATATGQSEQYF

J gene: TRBJ1-4
V gene: TRBV7-9
clone size: -
D gene: -
CDR3 DNA: TGTGCCAGCAGCGACGGGGGTCGGGAAAAACTGTTTTTT
CDR3 protein: CASSDGGREKLFF

J gene: TRBJ2-1
V gene: TRBV5-1
clone size: -
D gene: TRBD2
CDR3 DNA: TGCGCCAGCAGCTTCCGGGCCAGCGGGGGGAATGAGCAGTTCTTC
CDR3 protein: CASSFRASGGNEQFF

J gene: TRBJ2-5
V gene: TRBV10-2
clone size: -
D gene: TRBD2
CDR3 DNA: TGCGCCAGCACCCCTGCTCGAGCGGGGCCGCAAGAGACCCAGTACTTC
CDR3 protein: CASTPARAGPQETQYF

J gene: TRBJ2-7
V gene: TRBV10-3
clone size: -
D gene: TRBD1
CDR3 DNA: TGTGCCATCAGTGGTGGGTCGGCGGACAGGGGAACAGGCGAGCAGTACTTC
CDR3 protein: CAISGGSADRGTGEQYF

J gene: TRBJ2-3
V gene: TRBV7-9
clone size: few
D gene: -
CDR3 DNA: TGTGCCAGCAGCACCGATGTAGATACGCAGTATTTT
CDR3 protein: CASSTDVDTQYF

J gene: TRBJ2-1
V gene: TRBV30
clone size: many
D gene: TRBD2
CDR3 DNA: TGTGCCTGGACCCCGACTAGCGGGAGGAATAATGAGCAGTTCTTC
CDR3 protein: CAWTPTSGRNNEQFF

J gene: TRBJ1-6
V gene: TRBV27
clone size: few
D gene: TRBD1
CDR3 DNA: TGTGCCAGCAGTTCAGACGGACAGGGATGGTCACCCCTCCACTTT
CDR3 protein: CASSSDGQGWSPLHF

J gene: TRBJ2-3
V gene: TRBV11-1
clone size: -
D gene: TRBD1
CDR3 DNA: TGTGCCAGCAGCTTAGCGACAGGGGGTCCCGACGATACGCAGTATTTT
CDR3 protein: CASSLATGGPDDTQYF

J gene: TRBJ2-3
V gene: TRBV5-6
clone size: many
D gene: -
CDR3 DNA: TGTGCCAGCAGCTTCTCAAGTATTTCTTCCGGTACGCAGTATTTT
CDR3 protein: CASSFSSISSGTQYF

J gene: TRBJ2-5
V gene: TRBV20-1
clone size: many
D gene: TRBD2
CDR3 DNA: TGCAGTGCTAGGCCCCAAAGGCGGGAGGGCCCGGGAGAGACCCAGTACTTC
CDR3 protein: CSARPQRREGPGETQYF

J gene: TRBJ2-1
V gene: TRBV29-1
clone size: -
D gene: TRBD2
CDR3 DNA: TGCAGCGTTGATGTGGTAGCGGGAGGGTGTGAGCAGTTCTTC
CDR3 protein: CSVDVVAGGCEQFF

J gene: TRBJ2-3
V gene: TRBV9
clone size: many
D gene: -
CDR3 DNA: TGTGCCAGCAGTGTTGCAGATACGCAGTATTTT
CDR3 protein: CASSVADTQYF

J gene: TRBJ2-1
V gene: TRBV4-3
clone size: -
D gene: -
CDR3 DNA: TGCGCCAGCAGCCCCGAACGGTACAATGAGCAGTTCTTC
CDR3 protein: CASSPERYNEQFF

J gene: TRBJ2-7
V gene: TRBV7-3
clone size: -
D gene: -
CDR3 DNA: TGTGCCAGCAGCTTAGAAGCCCCTATCGGACTGTCGGTCTACGAGCAGTACTTC
CDR3 protein: CASSLEAPIGLSVYEQYF

J gene: TRBJ2-1
V gene: TRBV12-3/TRBV12-4
clone size: -
D gene: -
CDR3 DNA: TGTGCCAGCACCTTTCGGTCCTCTCGGGGTGAGCAGTTCTTC
CDR3 protein: CASTFRSSRGEQFF

J gene: TRBJ2-6
V gene: TRBV28
clone size: -
D gene: -
CDR3 DNA: TGTGCCAGCAGATCCTCCACTGGGGCCAACGTCCTGACTTTC
CDR3 protein: CASRSSTGANVLTF

J gene: TRBJ2-4
V gene: TRBV7-6
clone size: few
D gene: -
CDR3 DNA: TGTGCCAGCAGCTTGGGAGGGGGCGGCATTCAGTACTTC
CDR3 protein: CASSLGGGGIQYF